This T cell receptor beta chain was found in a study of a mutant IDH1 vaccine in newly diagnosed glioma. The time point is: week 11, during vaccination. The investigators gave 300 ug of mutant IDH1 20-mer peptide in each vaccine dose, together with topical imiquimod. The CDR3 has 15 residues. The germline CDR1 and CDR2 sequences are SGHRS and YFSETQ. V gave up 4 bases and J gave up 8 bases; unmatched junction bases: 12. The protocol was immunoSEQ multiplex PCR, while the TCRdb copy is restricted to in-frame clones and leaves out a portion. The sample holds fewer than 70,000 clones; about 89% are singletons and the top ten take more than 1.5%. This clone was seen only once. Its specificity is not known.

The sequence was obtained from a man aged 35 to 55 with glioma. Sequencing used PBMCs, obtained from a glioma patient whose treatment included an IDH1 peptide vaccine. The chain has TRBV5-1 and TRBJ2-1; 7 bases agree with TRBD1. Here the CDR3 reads CASSEDRSAMDEQFF. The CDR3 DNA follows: TGCGCCAGCAGCGAGGACAGGAGTGCTATGGATGAGCAGTTCTTC.